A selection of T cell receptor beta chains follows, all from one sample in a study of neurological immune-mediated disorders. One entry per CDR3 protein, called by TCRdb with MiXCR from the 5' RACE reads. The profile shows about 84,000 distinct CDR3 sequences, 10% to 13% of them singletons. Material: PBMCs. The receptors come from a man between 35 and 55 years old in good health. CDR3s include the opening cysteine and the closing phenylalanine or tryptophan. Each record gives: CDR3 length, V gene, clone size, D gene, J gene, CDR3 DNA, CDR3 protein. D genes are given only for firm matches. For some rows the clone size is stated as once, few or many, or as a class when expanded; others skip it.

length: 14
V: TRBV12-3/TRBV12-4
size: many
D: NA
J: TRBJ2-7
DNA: TGTGCCAGCAAACTGGGACTGCAGTCTAACGAGCAGTACTTC
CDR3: CASKLGLQSNEQYF

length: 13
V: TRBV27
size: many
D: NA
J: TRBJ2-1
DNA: TGTGCCAGCAGTTCCCGGGATTACAATGAGCAGTTCTTC
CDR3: CASSSRDYNEQFF

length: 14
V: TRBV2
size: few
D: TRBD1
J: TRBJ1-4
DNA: TGTGCCAGCAGGGCCGGGACAGGAGGCGAAAAACTGTTTTTT
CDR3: CASRAGTGGEKLFF

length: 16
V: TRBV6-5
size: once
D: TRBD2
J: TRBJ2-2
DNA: TGTGCCAACAGAAGAGGGACTAGCGGGAACACCGGGGAGCTGTTTTTC
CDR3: CANRRGTSGNTGELFF

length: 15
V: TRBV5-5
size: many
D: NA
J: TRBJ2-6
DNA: TGTGCCAGCAGCTTGCCCGGGTCTGGGGCCAACGTCCTGACTTTC
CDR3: CASSLPGSGANVLTF

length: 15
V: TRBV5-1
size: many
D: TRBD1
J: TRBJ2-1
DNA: TGCGCCAGCAGCTTGGCGGCCAGGGGGAATAAAGAGCAGTTCTTC
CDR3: CASSLAARGNKEQFF

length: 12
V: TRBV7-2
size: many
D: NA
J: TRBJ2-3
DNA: TGTGCCAGCAAAGCGTCAGGGGATACGCAGTATTTT
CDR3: CASKASGDTQYF

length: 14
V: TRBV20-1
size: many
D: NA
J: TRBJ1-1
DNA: TGCAGTGCTAGGGACGGGGCCCTAAGGGCTGAAGCTTTCTTT
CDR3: CSARDGALRAEAFF

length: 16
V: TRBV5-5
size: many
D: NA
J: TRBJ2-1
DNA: TGTGCCAGCAGCCCCGGGTTTGAGCGGAAATACAATGAGCAGTTCTTC
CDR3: CASSPGFERKYNEQFF

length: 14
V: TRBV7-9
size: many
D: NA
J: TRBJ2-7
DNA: TGTGCCAGCAGCTTAGGCGGGATGGACTACGAGCAGTACTTC
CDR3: CASSLGGMDYEQYF

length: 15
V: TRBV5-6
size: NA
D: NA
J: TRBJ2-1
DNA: TGTTCCAGCAGCCCGAGGACAACTAGCTACAATGAGCAGTTCTTC
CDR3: CSSSPRTTSYNEQFF

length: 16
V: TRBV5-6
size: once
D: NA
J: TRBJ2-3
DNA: TGTGCCAGCAGCTTGGGTGGGACAACATTCACAGATACGCAGTATTTT
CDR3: CASSLGGTTFTDTQYF

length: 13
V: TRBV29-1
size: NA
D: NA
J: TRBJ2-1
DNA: TGCAGCGTTAAGGTGGCCATGGGGAATGAGCAGTTCTTC
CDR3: CSVKVAMGNEQFF

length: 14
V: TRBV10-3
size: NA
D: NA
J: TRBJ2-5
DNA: TGTGTCATCAGTTCTAGACGAGGAGAAGAGACCCAGTACTTC
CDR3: CVISSRRGEETQYF

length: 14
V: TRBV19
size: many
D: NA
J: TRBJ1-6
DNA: TGTGCCAGTACGGACAGCTCCTATAATTCACCCCTCCACTTT
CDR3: CASTDSSYNSPLHF